This T cell receptor (beta chain) derives from a study of shared clonotypes between healthy human individuals. General study points: Clonotype sharing among the donors was expected to vary with sequencing depth. A few donors had around 5% of their naive CD4 clonotypes in common.

Each sample came from a Caucasian adult donor living in Nashville, Tennessee. Generated by immunoSEQ multiplex PCR, the TCRdb table keeps only in-frame clones and is missing some. The data contain 2 million to 2.5 million clones, around 93% of them singletons. The CDR3 contains 11 residues. Germline V gene data show CDR1 as LGHNT and CDR2 as FRNRAP. Trimming removed 6 bases at V and 4 bases at J, with 5 bases between. A single count supports this clone. The target antigen is unknown. The material sequenced was naive CD4+ T cells from PBMCs. Subset reported: CD45RA+ positively selected. This TCR derives from a man aged 18 to 29 in good health. Some clones in this sample may be carry-over from other donors' samples. The rearrangement uses TRBV12-5 and TRBJ2-3; D is unresolved. The CDR3: CASGNADTQYF. CDR3 in DNA: TGTGCTAGTGGGAACGCAGATACGCAGTATTTT.